The T cell receptor beta chain under discussion was sequenced for a study of CD8+ T cells in alopecia areata. General study results and limits: Clarity of TCR sharing across patients fell short of that in mice, possibly HLA-related. Scalp sequencing also captures normal skin's resident alphabeta T cells.

Using CD4, CD8alpha, NKG2D, NKG2ACE and other markers, pooled cutaneous lymph node cells were sorted. TCR sequencing used cDNA made by reverse transcription of extracted RNA. Produced via immunoSEQ multiplex PCR; TCRdb's table is partial and in-frame only. The sample lists approximately 300,000 clones, none appearing once, the ten largest making up more than 0.95%. This clone was counted between two and nine times. The antigen remains undetermined. The genes are named according to mouse. The read is 4 residues too short to cover the CDR3 end, so that end is filled in from the germline J gene. Per the germline V gene, CDR1 is NSHNY and CDR2 is SYGAGN. CDR3 length: 14 residues.

Sequencing was carried out using CD4+ T cells sorted from a lymph node. This TCR was sampled from a C3H/HeJ mouse with alopecia areata. The MHC haplotype of the strain is H2-k. This rearrangement joins TRBV13-1 to TRBJ2-7, with 8 nucleotides matching TRBD1. The CDR3 reads CASSDVRGLYEQYF. The sequenced part of the CDR3 DNA is TGTGCCAGCAGTGATGTCAGGGGGCTATAT.